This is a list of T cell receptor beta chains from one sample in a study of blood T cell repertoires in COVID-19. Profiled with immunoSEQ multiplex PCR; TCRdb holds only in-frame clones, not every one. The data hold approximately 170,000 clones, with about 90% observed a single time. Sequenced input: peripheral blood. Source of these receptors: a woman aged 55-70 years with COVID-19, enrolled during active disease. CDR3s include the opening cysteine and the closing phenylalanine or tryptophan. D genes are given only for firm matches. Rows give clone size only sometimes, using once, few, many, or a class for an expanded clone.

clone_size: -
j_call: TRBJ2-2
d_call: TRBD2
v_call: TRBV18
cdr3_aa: CASSPSGVNTGELFF
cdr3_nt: TGTGCCAGCTCACCAAGCGGGGTCAACACCGGGGAGCTGTTTTTT

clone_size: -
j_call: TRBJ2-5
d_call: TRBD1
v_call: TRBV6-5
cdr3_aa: CASSFYRGLVLVEYF
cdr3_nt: TGTGCCAGCAGTTTCTACAGGGGCTTGGTTTTGGTGGAGTACTTC

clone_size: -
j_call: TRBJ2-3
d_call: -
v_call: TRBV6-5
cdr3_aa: CASTRTSTDTQYF
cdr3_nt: TGTGCCAGCACGCGGACTAGCACAGATACGCAGTATTTT

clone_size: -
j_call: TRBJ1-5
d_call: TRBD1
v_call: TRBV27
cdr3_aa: CASSLGQGNQPQHF
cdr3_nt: TGTGCCAGCAGCCTTGGACAGGGCAATCAGCCCCAGCATTTT

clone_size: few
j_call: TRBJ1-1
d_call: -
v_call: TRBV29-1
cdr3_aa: CSVGLRAGTEAFF
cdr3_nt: TGCAGCGTTGGATTGAGGGCCGGAACTGAAGCTTTCTTT

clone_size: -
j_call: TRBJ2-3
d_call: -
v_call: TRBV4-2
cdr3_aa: CASSQEGRGEAQYF
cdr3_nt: TGTGCCAGCAGCCAAGAAGGCAGGGGAGAGGCGCAGTATTTT

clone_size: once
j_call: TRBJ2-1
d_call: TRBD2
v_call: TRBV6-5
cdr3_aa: CASSLPGLAFDEQFF
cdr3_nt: TGTGCCAGCAGCTTACCGGGACTAGCTTTTGATGAGCAGTTCTTC

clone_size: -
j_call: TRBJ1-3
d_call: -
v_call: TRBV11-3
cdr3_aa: CASSPISGNTIYF
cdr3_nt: TGTGCCAGCAGCCCTATCTCTGGAAACACCATATATTTT

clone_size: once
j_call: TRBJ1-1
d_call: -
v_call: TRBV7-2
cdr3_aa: CASSLYQGNTEAFF
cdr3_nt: TGTGCCAGCAGCTTATATCAGGGCAACACTGAAGCTTTCTTT

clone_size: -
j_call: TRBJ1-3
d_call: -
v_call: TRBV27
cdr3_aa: CAIPVDRSAPLRVSTIYF
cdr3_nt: TGTGCCATTCCCGTCGACAGGAGCGCGCCCCTCCGGGTTTCCACCATATATTTT

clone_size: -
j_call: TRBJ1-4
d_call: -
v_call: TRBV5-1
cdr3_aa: CASSTGGQTNEKLFF
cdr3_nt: TGCGCCAGCAGCACGGGGGGGCAGACTAATGAAAAACTGTTTTTT

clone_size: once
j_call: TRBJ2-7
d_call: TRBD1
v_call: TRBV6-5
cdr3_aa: CASSMGDRGGYEQYF
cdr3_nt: TGTGCCAGCAGTATGGGGGACAGGGGAGGTTACGAGCAGTACTTC

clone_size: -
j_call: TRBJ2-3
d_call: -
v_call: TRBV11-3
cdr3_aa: CASSSGDTQYF
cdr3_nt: TGTGCCAGCAGCTCCGGGGATACGCAGTATTTT

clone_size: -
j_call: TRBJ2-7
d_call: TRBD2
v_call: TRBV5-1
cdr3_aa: CASSSGLAGVKEQYF
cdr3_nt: TGCGCCAGCAGCTCGGGACTAGCGGGAGTAAAGGAGCAGTACTTC

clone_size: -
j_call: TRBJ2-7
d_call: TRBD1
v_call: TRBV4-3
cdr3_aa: CASSQVGTGGFHEQYF
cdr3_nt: TGCGCCAGCAGCCAAGTGGGGACAGGGGGCTTCCACGAGCAGTACTTC

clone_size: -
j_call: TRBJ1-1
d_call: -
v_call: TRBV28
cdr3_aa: CASRPTLGRVETEAFF
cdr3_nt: TGTGCCAGCAGACCCACCCTAGGCAGGGTGGAGACTGAAGCTTTCTTT

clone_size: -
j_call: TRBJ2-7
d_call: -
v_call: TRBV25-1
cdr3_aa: CASSESSRVGYEQYF
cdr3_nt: TGTGCCAGCAGTGAATCGAGCAGGGTGGGCTACGAGCAGTACTTC

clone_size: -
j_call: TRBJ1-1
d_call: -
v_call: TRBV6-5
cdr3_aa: CASRRQAMNTEAFF
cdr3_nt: TGTGCCAGCAGACGACAGGCGATGAACACTGAAGCTTTCTTT

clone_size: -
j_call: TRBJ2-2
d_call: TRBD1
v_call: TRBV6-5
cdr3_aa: CASRETGALNGELFF
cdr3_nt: TGTGCCAGCAGGGAGACAGGGGCGCTGAACGGGGAGCTGTTTTTT

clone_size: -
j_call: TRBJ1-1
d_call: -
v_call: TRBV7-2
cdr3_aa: CASSLEGKNTEAFF
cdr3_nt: TGTGCCAGCAGCTTGGAGGGGAAGAACACTGAAGCTTTCTTT

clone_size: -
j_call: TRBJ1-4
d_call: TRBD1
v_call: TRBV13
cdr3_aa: CASSRTGLSEKLFF
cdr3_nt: TGTGCCAGCAGTAGGACAGGGCTATCTGAAAAACTGTTTTTT

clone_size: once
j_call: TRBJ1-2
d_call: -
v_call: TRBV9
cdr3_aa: CASSVDMRGGGYTF
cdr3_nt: TGTGCCAGCAGCGTAGATATGCGAGGGGGAGGCTACACCTTC

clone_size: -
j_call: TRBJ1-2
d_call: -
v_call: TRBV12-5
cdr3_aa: CASGSQDNYGYTF
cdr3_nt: TGTGCTAGTGGTTCACAGGATAACTATGGCTACACCTTC

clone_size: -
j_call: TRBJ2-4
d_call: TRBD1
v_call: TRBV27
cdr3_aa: CASSFSPGQGASNIQYF
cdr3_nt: TGTGCCAGCAGTTTTTCGCCGGGACAGGGGGCATCAAACATTCAGTACTTC

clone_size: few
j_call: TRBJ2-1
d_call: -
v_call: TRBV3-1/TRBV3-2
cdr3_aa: CASSQVFNEQFF
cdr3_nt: TGTGCCAGCAGCCAAGTATTCAATGAGCAGTTCTTC

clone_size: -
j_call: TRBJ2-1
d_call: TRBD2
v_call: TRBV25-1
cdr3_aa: CASSVAGGPNEQFF
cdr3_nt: TGTGCCAGCAGTGTGGCGGGAGGGCCCAATGAGCAGTTCTTC

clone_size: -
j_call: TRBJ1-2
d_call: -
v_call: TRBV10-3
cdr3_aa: CAISEINGSLYGYTF
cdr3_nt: TGTGCCATCAGTGAAATTAACGGGAGCCTCTATGGCTACACCTTC

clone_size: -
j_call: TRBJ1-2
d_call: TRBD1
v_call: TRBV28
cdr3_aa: CASSFWDRGNYGYTF
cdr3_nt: TGTGCCAGCAGTTTTTGGGACAGGGGGAACTATGGCTACACCTTC

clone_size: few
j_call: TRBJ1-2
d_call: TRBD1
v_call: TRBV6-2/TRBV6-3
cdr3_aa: CASSVQGDYGYTF
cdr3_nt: TGTGCCAGCAGTGTACAGGGGGACTATGGCTACACCTTC